A single sample gave rise to the 2 T cell receptor beta chains below, sequenced in a study of T cell repertoires in cytomegalovirus infection. No antigens are known for them. TCRdb processed the reads anew with MiXCR; each CDR3 protein has one entry. The sample has 550,000 to 850,000 distinct CDR3 sequences; around 30% are singletons. The input for sequencing was cultured PBMCs, taken from culture after CMV antigen stimulation. The receptors derive from a human donor in good health (CMV status not recorded). Some clones in this sample may be carry-over from other donors' samples.

The chain recombines TRBV2 with TRBJ2-1; TRBD2 agrees at 16 bases. Per the germline V gene, CDR1 is SNHLY and CDR2 is FYNNEI. The V segment lost 7 bases and the J segment 9 bases; nucleotides outside the gene matches: 15. The CDR3 loop spans 18 amino acids. CDR3 DNA sequence: TGTGCCAGCAAGAAGGGGACTAGCGGGGGGGCGGACAAGGTTGAGCAGTTCTTC. It codes for CASKKGTSGGADKVEQFF.

This clonotype appeared many times. V is TRBV7-8 and J is TRBJ2-3, with 9 bases that match TRBD1. The junction had 5 bases not matched to a gene; V was cut back by 5 bases and J by 5 bases. The length of the CDR3 is 14 residues. Germline CDR1 SGHVS, CDR2 FQNEAQ. The CDR3 nucleotides are TGTGCCAGCAGCATCGGACAGGGGAGAGATACGCAGTATTTT. This translates into CASSIGQGRDTQYF.